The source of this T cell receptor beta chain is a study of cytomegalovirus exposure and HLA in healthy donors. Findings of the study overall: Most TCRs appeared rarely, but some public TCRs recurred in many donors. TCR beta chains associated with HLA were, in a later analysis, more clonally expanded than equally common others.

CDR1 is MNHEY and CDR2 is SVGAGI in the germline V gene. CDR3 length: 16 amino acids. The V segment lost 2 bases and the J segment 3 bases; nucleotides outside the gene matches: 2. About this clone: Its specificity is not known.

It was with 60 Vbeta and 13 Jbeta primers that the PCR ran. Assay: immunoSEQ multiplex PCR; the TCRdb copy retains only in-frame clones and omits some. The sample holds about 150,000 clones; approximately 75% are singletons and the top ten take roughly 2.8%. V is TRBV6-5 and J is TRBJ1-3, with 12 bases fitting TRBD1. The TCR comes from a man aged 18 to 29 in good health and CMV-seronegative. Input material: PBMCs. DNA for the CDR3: TGTGCCAGCAGTTACGGGACAGGGGGCTATGGAAACACCATATATTTT. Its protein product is CASSYGTGGYGNTIYF.